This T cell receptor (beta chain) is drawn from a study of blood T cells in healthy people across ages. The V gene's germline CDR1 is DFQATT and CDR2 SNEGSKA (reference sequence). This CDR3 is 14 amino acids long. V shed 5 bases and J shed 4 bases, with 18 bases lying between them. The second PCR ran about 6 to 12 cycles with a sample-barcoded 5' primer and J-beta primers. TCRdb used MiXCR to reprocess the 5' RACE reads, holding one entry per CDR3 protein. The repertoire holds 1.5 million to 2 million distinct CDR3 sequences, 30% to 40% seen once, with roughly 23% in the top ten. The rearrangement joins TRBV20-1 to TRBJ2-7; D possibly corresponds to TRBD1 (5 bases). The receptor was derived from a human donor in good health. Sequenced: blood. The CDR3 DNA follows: TGCAGTGCTGCTACAGGTGACCAGCTTTACGAGCAGTACTTC. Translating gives CSAATGDQLYEQYF.